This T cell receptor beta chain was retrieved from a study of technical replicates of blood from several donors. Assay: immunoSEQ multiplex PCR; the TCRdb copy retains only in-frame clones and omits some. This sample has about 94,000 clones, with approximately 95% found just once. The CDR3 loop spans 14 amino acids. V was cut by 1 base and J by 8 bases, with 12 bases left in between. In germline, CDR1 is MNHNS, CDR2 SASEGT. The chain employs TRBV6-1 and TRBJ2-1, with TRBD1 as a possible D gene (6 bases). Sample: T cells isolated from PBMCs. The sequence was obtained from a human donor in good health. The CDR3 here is CASSEEHRVYEQFF. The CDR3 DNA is TGTGCCAGCAGTGAAGAGCACAGGGTTTATGAGCAGTTCTTC.